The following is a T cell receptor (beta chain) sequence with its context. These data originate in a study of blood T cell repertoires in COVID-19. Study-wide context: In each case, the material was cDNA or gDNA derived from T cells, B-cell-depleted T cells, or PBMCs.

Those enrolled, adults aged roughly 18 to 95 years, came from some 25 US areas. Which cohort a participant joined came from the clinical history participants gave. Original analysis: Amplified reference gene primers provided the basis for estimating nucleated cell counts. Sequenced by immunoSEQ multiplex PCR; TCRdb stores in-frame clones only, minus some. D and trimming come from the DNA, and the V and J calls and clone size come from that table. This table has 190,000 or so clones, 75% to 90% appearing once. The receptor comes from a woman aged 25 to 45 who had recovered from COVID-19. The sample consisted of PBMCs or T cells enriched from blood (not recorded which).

The CDR3 nucleotides are TGTGCCTGGACTTCGACCCTAGGAGGCACCATATATTTT. Encoded protein: CAWTSTLGGTIYF. The rearrangement joins TRBV30 to TRBJ1-3; D remains ambiguous. Trimming took 4 bases from V and 9 from J, leaving 16 bases between them. Germline CDR1 reads GTSNPN; CDR2 reads SVGIG (reference sequence). There are 13 residues in the CDR3.